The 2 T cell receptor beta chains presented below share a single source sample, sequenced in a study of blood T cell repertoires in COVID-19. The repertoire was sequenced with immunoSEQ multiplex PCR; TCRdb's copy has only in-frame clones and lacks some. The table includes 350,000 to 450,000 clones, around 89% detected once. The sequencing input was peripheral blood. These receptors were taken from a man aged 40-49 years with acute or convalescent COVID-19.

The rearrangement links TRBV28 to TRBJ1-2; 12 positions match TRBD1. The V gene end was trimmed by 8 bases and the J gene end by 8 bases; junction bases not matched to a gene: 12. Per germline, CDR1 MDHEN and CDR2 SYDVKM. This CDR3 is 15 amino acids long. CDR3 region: CASGPGTGGWGGYTF. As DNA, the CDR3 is TGTGCCAGCGGACCCGGGACAGGGGGCTGGGGCGGCTACACCTTC.

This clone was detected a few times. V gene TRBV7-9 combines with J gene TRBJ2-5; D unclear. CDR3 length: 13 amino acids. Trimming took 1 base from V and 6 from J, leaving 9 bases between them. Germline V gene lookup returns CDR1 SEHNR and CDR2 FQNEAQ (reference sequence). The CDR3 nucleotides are TGTGCCAGCAGCTTAGGGCCTCAACAGACCCAGTACTTC. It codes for CASSLGPQQTQYF.